This note documents a single T cell receptor beta chain sequence. This record comes from a study of T-cell reconstitution after alpha-beta-depleted transplantation in children. Preparation of the TCRbeta library used unique molecular identifiers. TCRdb re-called the PCR reads through MiXCR, storing one row per CDR3 protein. The data contain about 420,000 distinct CDR3 sequences, approximately 11% of them singletons. The V segment lost 4 bases and the J segment 3 bases; nucleotides outside the gene matches: 9. This CDR3 comprises 14 residues. Germline CDR1 SQVTM, CDR2 ANQGSEA. The clonotype comes from a human donor who donated a stem cell graft to a child with acute myeloid leukemia. The genes are TRBV29-1 and TRBJ2-7, with TRBD1 matching 7 bases. The source material was PBMCs from the stem cell graft donor, sampled from the stem cell graft. The chain's CDR3 is CSVVRGSGGYEQYV. CDR3 sequence (DNA): TGCAGCGTTGTCAGGGGATCAGGGGGCTACGAGCAGTACGTC.